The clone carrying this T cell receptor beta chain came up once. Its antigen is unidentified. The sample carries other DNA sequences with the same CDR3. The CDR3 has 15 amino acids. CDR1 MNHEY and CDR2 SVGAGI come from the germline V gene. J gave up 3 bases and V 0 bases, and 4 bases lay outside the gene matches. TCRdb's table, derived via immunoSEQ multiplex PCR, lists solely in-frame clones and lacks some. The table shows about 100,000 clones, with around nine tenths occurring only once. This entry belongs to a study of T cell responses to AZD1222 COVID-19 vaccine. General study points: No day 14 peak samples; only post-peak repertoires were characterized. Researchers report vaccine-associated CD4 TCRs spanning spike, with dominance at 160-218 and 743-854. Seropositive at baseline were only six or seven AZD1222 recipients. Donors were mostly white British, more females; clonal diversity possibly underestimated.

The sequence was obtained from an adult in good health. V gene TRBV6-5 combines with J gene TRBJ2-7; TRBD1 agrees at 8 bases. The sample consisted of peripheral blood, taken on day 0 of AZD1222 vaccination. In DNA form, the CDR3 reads TGTGCCAGCAGTTACTCGGGCACAGGGGGCTACGAGCAGTACTTC. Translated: CASSYSGTGGYEQYF.